The T cell receptor (beta chain) described here comes from a study of shared clonotypes between healthy human individuals. Study-level findings and limits: Generally, estimated richness proved larger in naive subsets than it did in memory subsets.

This clone was detected once. Its antigen is undetermined. The assay was run at deep level. Sequencing used immunoSEQ multiplex PCR; TCRdb keeps in-frame clones, though not all of them. The table records about 2.2 million clones, approximately 94% of them present only once. CD45RO negativity and positive selection for CCR7 defined naive CD8 cells, a population that excluded terminally differentiated effector memory CD45RA+ cells. The healthy adult donors were HIV-negative and reported no recent acute infections or vaccinations. The sample taken for sequencing was naive CD8+ T cells from PBMCs. The clonotype originates from a man aged 18 to 30 in good health. Some clones in this sample may be carry-over from other donors' samples.

The DNA for the CDR3 is TGTGCCATTCGGACTAGCGGAGGGGGGGAGTCCTACGAGCAGTACTTC. It codes for CAIRTSGGGESYEQYF. The chain employs TRBV10-3 and TRBJ2-7; 10 positions match TRBD2. This CDR3 region has 16 residues. Germline values: CDR1 ENHRY, CDR2 SYGVKD. After removal of 9 bases from V and 1 base from J, the junction contained 12 bases not matched to a gene.